The rows below give T cell receptor beta chains drawn from one sample of a study of blood T cells in healthy people across ages. TCRdb itself ran the 5' RACE reads through MiXCR, one entry per CDR3 protein. The table has about 1.5 million distinct CDR3 sequences, about 42% seen once; the top ten hold about 4%. Source material: blood. The receptors originated from a woman aged 18-30 years in good health. The CDR3 runs from the conserved cysteine through the conserved F or W. The order of the fields is V gene, CDR3 protein.

TRBV7-2	CASSLGRSGGYNEQYF
TRBV15	CATSRPTVVAEAFF
TRBV4-3	CASSQDIGFFNEQYF
TRBV12-3/TRBV12-4	CASGLRRTDREYF
TRBV9	CVSSAPQGNPYNEQFF
TRBV27	CASRGASGRTDTQYF
TRBV12-3/TRBV12-4	CASSLRGAAETQYF
TRBV4-1	CASSRRDTMGQPQHF
TRBV28	CASSFRGAGGKNIQYF
TRBV6-5	CASSYTPGSWETQFF
TRBV18	CASSQRWGFTDTQYF
TRBV20-1	CSARVGQGAGGYTF
TRBV6-5	CASSYSKTSNQPQHF
TRBV12-3/TRBV12-4	CATDRDVNYGYTF
TRBV14	CASSQSKPNKETQYF
TRBV4-1	CASSQRAAPGNEQFF
TRBV15	CATSRDWEDSPLHF
TRBV12-3/TRBV12-4	CASSFGRGSEKLFF
TRBV11-2	CASSGRTGGTVAFF
TRBV10-3	CAISGLAGEQFF
TRBV7-2	CASSKYTGRNSYEQYF
TRBV12-3/TRBV12-4	CASSLQPYSNQPQHF